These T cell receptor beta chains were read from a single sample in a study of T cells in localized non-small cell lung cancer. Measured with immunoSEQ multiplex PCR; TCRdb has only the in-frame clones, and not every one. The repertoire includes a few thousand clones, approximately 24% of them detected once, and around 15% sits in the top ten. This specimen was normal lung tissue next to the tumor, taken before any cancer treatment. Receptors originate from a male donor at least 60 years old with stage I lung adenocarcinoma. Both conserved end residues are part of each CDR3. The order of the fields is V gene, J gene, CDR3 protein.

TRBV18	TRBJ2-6	CASSKGQVLFGANVLTF
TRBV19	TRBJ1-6	CATSSGAGESPLHF
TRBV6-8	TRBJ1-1	CASSYSILGDTEAFF
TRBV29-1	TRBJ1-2	CSVEAVLLGGYGYTF
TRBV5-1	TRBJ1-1	CASSPWVGGANTEAFF
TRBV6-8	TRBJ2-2	CASTLDPGANTGELFF
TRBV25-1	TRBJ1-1	CASSDRGQVEAFF
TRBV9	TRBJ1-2	CASSGDSLKYGYTF
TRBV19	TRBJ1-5	CASSRAHYSNQPQHF
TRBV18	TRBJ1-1	CASSPQLPRDTEAFF
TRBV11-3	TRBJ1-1	CASSLGHSNTEAFF
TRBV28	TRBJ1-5	CASSLVGTEGQPQHF
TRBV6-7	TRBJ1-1	CASSYSSEAFF
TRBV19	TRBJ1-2	CASSLGPPNSFNYGYTF
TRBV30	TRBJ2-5	CAWGQGRRETQYF